Listed below are T cell receptor beta chains from one sample, sequenced in a study of CD8+CD57+ T cells in acquired aplastic anemia. Via MiXCR, TCRdb re-called the reads, giving one row per CDR3 protein. Here the sample spans 150,000 or so distinct CDR3 sequences, about 50% being singletons. Sequencing input: sorted CD4+, CD8+, or CD8+CD57+ T cells (not recorded which) from PBMCs. The receptors derive from a human donor with aplastic anemia. CDR3s include the opening cysteine and the closing phenylalanine or tryptophan.

v_gene	j_gene	CDR3aa
TRBV12-3/TRBV12-4	TRBJ2-5	CASSMGGETQYF
TRBV7-9	TRBJ2-5	CASRHVGGHATQYF
TRBV20-1	TRBJ2-7	CSASSYRGQSYEQYF
TRBV20-1	TRBJ1-5	CSATRPSYNSNQPQHF
TRBV20-1	TRBJ2-7	CSAFPSGRHYEQYF
TRBV5-1	TRBJ2-5	CASSGGASGGLQETQYF
TRBV10-3	TRBJ1-2	CAISESKNGYTF
TRBV2	TRBJ1-4	CASSFRAADGKLFF
TRBV3-1	TRBJ1-2	CASSQEFRDYGYTF
TRBV19	TRBJ2-5	CASMESGAQETQYF
TRBV11-1	TRBJ2-7	CASSLGVGEGSSYEQYF